This TCR beta chain originates from a study of graft-versus-host responses after intestinal transplantation. Overall study: Induction with anti-thymocyte globulin, then tacrolimus and steroids for roughly 3 years, was given to all recipients.

Study findings and constraints: There was an association between peak levels of circulating GvH clones and early post-transplant HvG declines. Allografts of patients with graft-donor T cell macrochimerism showed high graft-versus-host to host-versus-graft clone ratios.

About this clone itself: The antigen is unknown.

CDR3 length: 13 residues. Germline V lookup: CDR1 ENHRY, CDR2 SYGVKD. Between the trimmed V and J ends, which lost 6 bases and 5 bases, there was a span of 14 bases. Assay used: immunoSEQ multiplex PCR; TCRdb lists only in-frame clones, some missing. The sample holds some 81,000 clones; around nine tenths are singletons and the top ten take under 0.4%. This TCR was recovered from a human donor who received an intestinal transplant. J is TRBJ2-7 and V is TRBV10-3; a possible D gene is TRBD2 (6 bases). Sequencing was performed on unstimulated CD4+ T cells sorted from spleen or lymph node cells, taken before intestinal transplant. The CDR3 coding sequence is TGTGCCATCAGGAGACTAGGCTTAGACGAGCAGTACTTC. Translated: CAIRRLGLDEQYF.